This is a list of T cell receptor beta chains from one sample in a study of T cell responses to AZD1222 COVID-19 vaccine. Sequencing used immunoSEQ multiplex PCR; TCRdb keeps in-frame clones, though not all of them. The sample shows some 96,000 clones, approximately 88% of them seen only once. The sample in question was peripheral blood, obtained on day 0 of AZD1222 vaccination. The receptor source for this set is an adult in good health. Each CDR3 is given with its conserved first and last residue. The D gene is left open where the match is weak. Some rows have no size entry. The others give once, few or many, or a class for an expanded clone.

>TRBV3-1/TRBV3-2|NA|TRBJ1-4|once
CASSHMWGGEKLFF
TGTGCCAGCAGCCATATGTGGGGAGGAGAAAAACTGTTTTTT
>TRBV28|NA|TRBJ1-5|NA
CASSFMGVGNQPQHF
TGTGCCAGCAGTTTCATGGGGGTGGGGAATCAGCCCCAGCATTTT
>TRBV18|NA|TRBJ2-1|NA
CASSPRDSSSYNEQFF
TGTGCCAGCTCACCGAGGGACTCCAGCTCCTACAATGAGCAGTTCTTC
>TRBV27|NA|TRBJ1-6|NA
CASSLFSQKLASPLHF
TGTGCCAGCAGTTTATTCTCCCAGAAGCTGGCTTCACCCCTCCACTTT
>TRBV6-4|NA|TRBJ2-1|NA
CASSDLETNSYNEQFF
TGTGCCAGCAGTGACCTAGAAACAAACTCCTACAATGAGCAGTTCTTC
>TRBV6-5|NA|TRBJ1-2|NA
CASRLGAQYGYTF
TGTGCCAGCAGGCTGGGGGCTCAATATGGCTACACCTTC
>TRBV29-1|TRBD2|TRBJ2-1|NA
CSLRLAGDTHNEQFF
TGCAGCCTACGACTAGCGGGAGACACCCACAATGAGCAGTTCTTC
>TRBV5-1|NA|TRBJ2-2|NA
CASSLTGGGGTGELFF
TGCGCCAGCAGCTTGACCGGGGGCGGAGGTACCGGGGAGCTGTTTTTT
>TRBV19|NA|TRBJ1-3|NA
CASSIGSGNTIYF
TGTGCCAGTAGTATTGGGTCTGGAAACACCATATATTTT
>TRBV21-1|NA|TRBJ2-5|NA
CASSKLWGTGQETQYF
TGTGCCAGCAGCAAATTGTGGGGGACAGGGCAAGAGACCCAGTACTTC
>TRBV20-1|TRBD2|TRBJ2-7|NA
CSASSGGSYEQYF
TGCAGTGCTAGTAGCGGGGGCTCCTACGAGCAGTACTTC
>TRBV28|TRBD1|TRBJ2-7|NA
CASSSPRQGPSYEQYF
TGTGCCAGCAGCTCCCCCCGACAGGGGCCCTCCTACGAGCAGTACTTC
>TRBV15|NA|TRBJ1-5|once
CATSRVQGDYQPQHF
TGTGCCACCAGCAGAGTGCAAGGGGACTATCAGCCCCAGCATTTT
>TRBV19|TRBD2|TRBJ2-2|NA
CASRRTSGTSGELFF
TGTGCCAGTAGACGGACTAGCGGGACCTCCGGGGAGCTGTTTTTT
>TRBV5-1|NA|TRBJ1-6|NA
CASSFRTGSNSPLHF
TGCGCCAGCAGCTTTAGGACGGGATCAAATTCACCCCTCCACTTT
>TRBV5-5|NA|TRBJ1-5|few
CASSPRSNQPQHF
TGTGCCAGCAGCCCTAGGAGCAATCAGCCCCAGCATTTT
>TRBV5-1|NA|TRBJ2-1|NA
CASRRQSSSYNEQFF
TGCGCCAGCAGGAGACAGTCGAGCTCCTACAATGAGCAGTTCTTC
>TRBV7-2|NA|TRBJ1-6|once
CASSNHDRPSSPLHF
TGTGCCAGCAGTAACCATGACAGGCCAAGTTCACCCCTCCACTTT
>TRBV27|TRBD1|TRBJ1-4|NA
CASSLYRGTTNEKLFF
TGTGCCAGCAGTTTATACAGGGGGACGACTAATGAAAAACTGTTTTTT
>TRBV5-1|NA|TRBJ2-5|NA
CASTSTYGGSETQYF
TGCGCCAGCACTTCGACCTATGGGGGGTCTGAGACCCAGTACTTC
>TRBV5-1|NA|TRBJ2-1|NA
CASSLLRVNEQFF
TGCGCCAGCAGCTTGTTGCGGGTAAATGAGCAGTTCTTC
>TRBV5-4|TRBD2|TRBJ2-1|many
CASSGHPLAGGVGSYNEQFF
TGTGCCAGCAGCGGCCACCCCCTAGCGGGAGGGGTAGGCTCCTACAATGAGCAGTTCTTC
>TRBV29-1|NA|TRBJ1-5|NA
CSVRGEGGNQPQHF
TGCAGCGTTAGAGGGGAGGGTGGCAATCAGCCCCAGCATTTT
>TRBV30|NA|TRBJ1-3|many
CAWSVFTGDFGSYSGNTIYF
TGTGCCTGGAGTGTATTTACGGGGGATTTCGGATCTTACTCGGGAAACACCATATATTTT
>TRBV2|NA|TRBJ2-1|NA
CASHRDGTYNEQFF
TGTGCCAGCCACCGGGACGGAACCTACAATGAGCAGTTCTTC
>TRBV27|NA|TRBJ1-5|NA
CASSFIGGGQPQHF
TGTGCCAGCAGTTTCATAGGGGGAGGACAGCCCCAGCATTTT
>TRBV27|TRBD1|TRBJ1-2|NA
CASSYIGTEDGYTF
TGTGCCAGCAGTTATATCGGGACAGAAGATGGCTACACCTTC
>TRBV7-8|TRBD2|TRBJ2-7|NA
CASTHRGASGRIYEQYF
TGTGCCAGCACCCACAGAGGGGCTAGCGGGAGAATCTACGAGCAGTACTTC
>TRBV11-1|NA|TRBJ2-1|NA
CASSLSVRRSNEQFF
TGTGCCAGCAGCTTAAGCGTAAGACGTTCGAATGAGCAGTTCTTC
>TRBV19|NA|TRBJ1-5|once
CASKATGSGNQPQHF
TGTGCCAGCAAAGCCACAGGGTCAGGAAATCAGCCCCAGCATTTT
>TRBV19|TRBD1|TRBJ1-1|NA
CASSMWTGFVEAFF
TGTGCCAGTAGTATGTGGACAGGATTTGTTGAAGCTTTCTTT
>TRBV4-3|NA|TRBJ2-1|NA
CASSRGLTLSNEQFF
TGCGCCAGCAGCCGCGGACTGACCCTCAGCAATGAGCAGTTCTTC
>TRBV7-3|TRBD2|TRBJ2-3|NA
CASSLSTGGGTDTQYF
TGTGCCAGCAGCTTAAGTACGGGAGGGGGCACAGATACGCAGTATTTT
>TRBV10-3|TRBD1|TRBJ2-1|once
CAISPARDRGNEQFF
TGTGCCATCAGCCCTGCCAGGGACAGGGGAAATGAGCAGTTCTTC
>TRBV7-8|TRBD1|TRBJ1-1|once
CASSLGGQGFHF
TGTGCCAGCAGCTTAGGCGGACAGGGATTCCATTTT
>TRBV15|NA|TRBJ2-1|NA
CATSSMGGSYNEQFF
TGTGCCACCAGCAGTATGGGGGGCTCCTACAATGAGCAGTTCTTC
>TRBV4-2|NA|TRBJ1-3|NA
CASSQVLDGNTIYF
TGTGCCAGCAGCCAAGTTCTCGACGGAAACACCATATATTTT
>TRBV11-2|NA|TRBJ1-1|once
CASSLGGIEAFF
TGTGCCAGCAGCTTAGGGGGCATTGAAGCTTTCTTT
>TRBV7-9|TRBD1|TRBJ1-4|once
CASSPRQGPTNEKLFF
TGTGCCAGCAGCCCCAGACAGGGTCCAACTAATGAAAAACTGTTTTTT
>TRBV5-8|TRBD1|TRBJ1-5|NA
CASSYRGQPQHF
TGTGCCAGCAGCTACAGGGGGCAGCCCCAGCATTTT
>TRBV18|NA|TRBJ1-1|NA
CASSQADSVNTEAFF
TGTGCCAGCTCACAGGCCGACAGCGTGAACACTGAAGCTTTCTTT
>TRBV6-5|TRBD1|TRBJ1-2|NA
CASRRTGIGGYTF
TGTGCCAGCAGAAGGACAGGGATTGGTGGCTACACCTTC
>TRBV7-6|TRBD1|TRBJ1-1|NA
CAVYVRGHTEAFF
TGTGCCGTCTACGTCAGGGGGCACACTGAAGCTTTCTTT
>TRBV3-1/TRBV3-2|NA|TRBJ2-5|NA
CASSQDIAGTAQETQYF
TGTGCCAGCAGCCAAGATATTGCTGGGACCGCTCAAGAGACCCAGTACTTC
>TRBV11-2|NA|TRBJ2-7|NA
CASSSDLSSYEQYF
TGTGCCAGCAGCTCGGACTTAAGCTCCTACGAGCAGTACTTC
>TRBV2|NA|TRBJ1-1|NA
CASGDQLSIEAFF
TGTGCCAGCGGGGATCAGTTGTCCATTGAAGCTTTCTTT
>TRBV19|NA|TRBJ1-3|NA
CASSISEDGNTIYF
TGTGCCAGTAGTATAAGCGAGGACGGAAACACCATATATTTT
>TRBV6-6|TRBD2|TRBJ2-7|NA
CASSFGTSGYEQYF
TGTGCCAGCAGTTTCGGGACTAGCGGCTACGAGCAGTACTTC
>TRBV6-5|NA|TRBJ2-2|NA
CASRAGTGELFF
TGTGCCAGCAGGGCGGGAACCGGGGAGCTGTTTTTT
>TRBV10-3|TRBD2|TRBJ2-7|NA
CATRDITSGNTYEQYF
TGTGCCACCAGAGATATAACTAGCGGGAACACCTACGAGCAGTACTTC
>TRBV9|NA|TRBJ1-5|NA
CASTRGDSNQPQHF
TGTGCCAGCACCCGTGGGGATAGCAATCAGCCCCAGCATTTT
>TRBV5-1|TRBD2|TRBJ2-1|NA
CASSLSPTSGRGREQFF
TGCGCCAGCAGCCTGTCCCCGACTAGCGGGAGGGGGCGTGAGCAGTTCTTC
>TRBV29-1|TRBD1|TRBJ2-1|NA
CSVRTGGGYNEQFF
TGCAGCGTTCGGACAGGGGGCGGCTACAATGAGCAGTTCTTC
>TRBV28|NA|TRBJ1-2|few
CASSPPWARGYGYTF
TGTGCCAGCAGTCCCCCTTGGGCTCGAGGCTATGGCTACACCTTC
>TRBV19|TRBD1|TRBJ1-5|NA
CASSLPGQGYQPQHF
TGTGCCAGTAGCCTACCGGGACAGGGATATCAGCCCCAGCATTTT